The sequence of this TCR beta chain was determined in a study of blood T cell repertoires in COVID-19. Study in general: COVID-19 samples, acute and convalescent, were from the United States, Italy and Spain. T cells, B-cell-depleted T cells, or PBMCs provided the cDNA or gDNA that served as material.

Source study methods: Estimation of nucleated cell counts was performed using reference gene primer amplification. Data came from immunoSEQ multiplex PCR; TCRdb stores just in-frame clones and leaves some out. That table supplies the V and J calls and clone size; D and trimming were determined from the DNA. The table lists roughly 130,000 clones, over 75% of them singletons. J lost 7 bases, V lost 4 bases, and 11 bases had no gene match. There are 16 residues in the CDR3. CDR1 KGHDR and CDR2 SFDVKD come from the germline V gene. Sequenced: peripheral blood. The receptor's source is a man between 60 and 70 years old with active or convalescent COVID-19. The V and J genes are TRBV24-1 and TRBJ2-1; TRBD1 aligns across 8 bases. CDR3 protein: CATSEPTNDRGNEQFF. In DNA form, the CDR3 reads TGTGCCACCAGTGAACCCACTAACGACAGGGGAAATGAGCAGTTCTTC.